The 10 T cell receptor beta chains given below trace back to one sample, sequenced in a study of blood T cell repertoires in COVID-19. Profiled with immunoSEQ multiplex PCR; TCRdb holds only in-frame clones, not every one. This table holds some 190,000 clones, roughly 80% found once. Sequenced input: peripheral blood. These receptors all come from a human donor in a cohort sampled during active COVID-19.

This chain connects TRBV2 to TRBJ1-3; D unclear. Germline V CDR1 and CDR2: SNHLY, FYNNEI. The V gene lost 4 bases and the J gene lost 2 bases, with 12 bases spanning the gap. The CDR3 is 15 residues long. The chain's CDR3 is CASSAVPIAGNTIYF. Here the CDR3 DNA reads TGTGCCAGCAGTGCAGTCCCAATCGCTGGAAACACCATATATTTT.

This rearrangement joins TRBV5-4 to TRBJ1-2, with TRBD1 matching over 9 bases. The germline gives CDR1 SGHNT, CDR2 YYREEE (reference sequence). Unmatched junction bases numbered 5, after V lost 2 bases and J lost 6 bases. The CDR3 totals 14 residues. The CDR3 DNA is TGTGCCAGCAGCTTTGTGGGACAGGGAGATGGCTACACCTTC. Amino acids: CASSFVGQGDGYTF.

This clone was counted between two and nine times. The CDR3 spells CASSLGREADTQYF. The CDR3 coding sequence is TGTGCCAGCAGCTTAGGCAGGGAGGCAGATACGCAGTATTTT. The chain combines TRBV7-9 with TRBJ2-3, with D perhaps matching TRBD2 (6 bases). This CDR3 is built from 14 residues. V gave up 1 base and J gave up 4 bases, with 9 bases separating them. The germline CDR1 and CDR2 sequences are SEHNR and FQNEAQ (reference sequence).

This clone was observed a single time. The CDR3 DNA reads as TGTGCCAGCAGCTTGGCGTACCAAGAGACCCAGTACTTC. This encodes CASSLAYQETQYF. V usage is TRBV5-6 and J usage is TRBJ2-5; no clear D. Germline V gives CDR1 SGHDT, CDR2 YYEEEE. The length of the CDR3 is 13 residues. V lost 0 bases and J 0 bases, leaving 3 bases between the germline ends.

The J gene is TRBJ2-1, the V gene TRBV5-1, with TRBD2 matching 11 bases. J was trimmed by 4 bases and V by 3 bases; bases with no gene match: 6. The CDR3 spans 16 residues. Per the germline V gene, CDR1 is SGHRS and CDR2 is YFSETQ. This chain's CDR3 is CASSWDGTSGYNEQFF. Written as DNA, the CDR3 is TGCGCCAGCAGCTGGGATGGGACTAGCGGATACAATGAGCAGTTCTTC.

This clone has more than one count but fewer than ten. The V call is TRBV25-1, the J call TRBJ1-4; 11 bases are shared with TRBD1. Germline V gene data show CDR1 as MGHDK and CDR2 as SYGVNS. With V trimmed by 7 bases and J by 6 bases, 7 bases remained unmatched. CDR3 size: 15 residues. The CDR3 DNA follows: TGTGCCAGCACCACGGACAGGGGGCTCGATGAAAAACTGTTTTTT. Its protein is CASTTDRGLDEKLFF.

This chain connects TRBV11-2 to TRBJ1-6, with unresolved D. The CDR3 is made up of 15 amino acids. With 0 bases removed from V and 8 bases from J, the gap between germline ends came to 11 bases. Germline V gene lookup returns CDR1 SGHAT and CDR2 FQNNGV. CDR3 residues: CASSLDTASDSPLHF. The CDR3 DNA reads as TGTGCCAGCAGCTTAGATACAGCATCGGATTCACCCCTCCACTTT.

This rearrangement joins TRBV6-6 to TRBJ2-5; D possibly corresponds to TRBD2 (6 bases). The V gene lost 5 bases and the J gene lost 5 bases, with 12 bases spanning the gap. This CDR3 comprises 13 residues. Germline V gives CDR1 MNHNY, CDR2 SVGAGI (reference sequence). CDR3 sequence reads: CASSGWGEETQYF. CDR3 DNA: TGTGCCAGCAGTGGATGGGGGGAGGAGACCCAGTACTTC.

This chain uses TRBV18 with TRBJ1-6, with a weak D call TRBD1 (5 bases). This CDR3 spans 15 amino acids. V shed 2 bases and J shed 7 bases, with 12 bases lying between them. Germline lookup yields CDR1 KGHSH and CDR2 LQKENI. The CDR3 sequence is CASSPTTGGNSPLHF. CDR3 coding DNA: TGTGCCAGCTCACCAACAACAGGAGGGAATTCACCCCTCCACTTT.

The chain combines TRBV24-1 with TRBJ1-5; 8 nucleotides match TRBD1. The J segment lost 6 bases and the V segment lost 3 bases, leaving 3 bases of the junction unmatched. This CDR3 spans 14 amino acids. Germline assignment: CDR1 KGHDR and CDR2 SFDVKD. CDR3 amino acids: CATSDRDRGQPQHF. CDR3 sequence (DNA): TGTGCCACCAGTGATCGTGACAGGGGTCAGCCCCAGCATTTT.